This T cell receptor beta chain is from a study of human T cells and chemical hapten exposure. Overall study context: Diphenylcyclopropenone was applied weekly to patients' scalps across the roughly 23-week study. Patch testing was performed with 0.01% DPC on the upper back, with reading at 6 days. Recorded diagnoses among the mostly female patients were alopecia areata, totalis or universalis.

With regard to this clonotype: Since a much larger clone is just one base distant, this may be a read error.

One entry per CDR3 protein, called by TCRdb with MiXCR from the RACE reads. The data show about 98,000 distinct CDR3 sequences, with roughly a tenth seen just once and 3.1% held by the top ten. Germline CDR1 SQVTM, CDR2 ANQGSEA. There are 15 residues in the CDR3. Time point specified: pre-sensitization, week 0. Treatment specified: therapeutic diphenylcyclopropenone sensitization with weekly scalp DPC. Whole blood, unfractionated, served as the material for total RNA extraction. Here the sequenced sample was whole blood, taken in connection with sensitization to the hapten diphenylcyclopropenone (DPC). The sequence was obtained from a woman aged 55-75 years with alopecia areata. Some clones in this sample may be carry-over from other donors' samples. V and J are TRBV29-1 and TRBJ2-6; perhaps TRBD1 as D (5 bases). Here the CDR3 DNA reads TGCAGCGTGGGTGACAGATCCTCTGGGGCCAACGCCCTGACTTTC. Protein: CSVGDRSSGANALTF.